This record looks at one T cell receptor (beta chain) sequence and its context. Its antigen is not identified. The sample originates from a study of CD4 T cells in relation to SARS-CoV-2 and coronaviruses. Across the whole study: Of the patients, about 8 were male, a few female, two Hispanic. The HLA restriction of the shared crossreactive spike epitopes was mapped.

The method was immunoSEQ multiplex PCR; TCRdb's version includes in-frame clones alone and lacks a portion of them. Of about 60,000 clones in the sample, 90% to 95% were seen once. Germline lookup yields CDR1 MNHEY and CDR2 SMNVEV (reference sequence). The V end was cut by 3 bases, the J end by 0 bases, with 9 bases between. CDR3 length: 14 amino acids. The study, taken as a whole, reports: SARS-CoV-2-driven expansion was significantly weaker in crossreactive than monoreactive clones. About 65% of donors had memory CD4+ clonotypes crossrecognizing SARS-CoV-2 and common cold coronavirus spike.

Sequenced input: naive CD4+ T cells from PBMCs. Subset here: naive CD4+ T cells isolated by negative enrichment. The sequence came from an adult with COVID-19. J is TRBJ2-7 and V is TRBV27; D possibly matches TRBD1 or TRBD2 (5 bases each). This CDR3 reads CASSLGDRSYEQYF. CDR3 coding DNA: TGTGCCAGCAGTTTGGGGGACCGCTCCTACGAGCAGTACTTC.